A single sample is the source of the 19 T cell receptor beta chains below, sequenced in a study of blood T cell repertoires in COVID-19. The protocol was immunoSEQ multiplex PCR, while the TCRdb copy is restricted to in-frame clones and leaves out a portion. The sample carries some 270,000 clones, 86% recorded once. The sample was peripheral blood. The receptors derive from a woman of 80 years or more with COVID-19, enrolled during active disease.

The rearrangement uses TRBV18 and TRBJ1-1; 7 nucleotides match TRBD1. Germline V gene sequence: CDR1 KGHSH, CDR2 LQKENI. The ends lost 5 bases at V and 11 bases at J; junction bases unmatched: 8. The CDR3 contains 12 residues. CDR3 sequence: CASSGTTGFAFF. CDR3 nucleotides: TGTGCCAGCTCAGGAACGACAGGGTTCGCTTTCTTT.

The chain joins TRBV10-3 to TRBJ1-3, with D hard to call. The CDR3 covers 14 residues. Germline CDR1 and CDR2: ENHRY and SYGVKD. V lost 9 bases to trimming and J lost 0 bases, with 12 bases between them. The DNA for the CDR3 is TGTGCCATTGGTCAACAGCTCTCTGGAAACACCATATATTTT. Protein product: CAIGQQLSGNTIYF.

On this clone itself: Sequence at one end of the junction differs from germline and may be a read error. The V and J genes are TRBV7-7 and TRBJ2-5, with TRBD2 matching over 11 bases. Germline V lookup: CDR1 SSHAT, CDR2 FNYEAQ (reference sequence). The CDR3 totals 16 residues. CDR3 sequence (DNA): TGTGCTAGCAGCCCATGGACTAGCGGGTTCCAAGAGACCCAGTACTTC. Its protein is CASSPWTSGFQETQYF.

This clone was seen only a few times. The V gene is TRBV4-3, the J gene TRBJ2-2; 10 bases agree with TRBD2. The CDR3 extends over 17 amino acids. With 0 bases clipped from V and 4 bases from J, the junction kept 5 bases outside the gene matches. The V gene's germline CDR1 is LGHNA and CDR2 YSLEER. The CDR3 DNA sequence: TGCGCCAGCAGCCAAGAACTACTAGCGGGGCGCACCGGGGAGCTGTTTTTT. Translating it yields CASSQELLAGRTGELFF.

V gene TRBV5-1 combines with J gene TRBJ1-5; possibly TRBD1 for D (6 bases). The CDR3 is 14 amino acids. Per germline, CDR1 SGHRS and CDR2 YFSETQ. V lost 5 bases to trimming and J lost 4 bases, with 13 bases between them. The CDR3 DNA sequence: TGCGCCAGCAGTCGGGAGGGGGTTAATCAGCCCCAGCATTTT. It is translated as CASSREGVNQPQHF.

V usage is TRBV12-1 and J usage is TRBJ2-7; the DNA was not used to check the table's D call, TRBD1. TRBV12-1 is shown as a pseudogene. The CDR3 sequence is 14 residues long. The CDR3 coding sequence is TGTGCCAGCAGCCGGACAGGGTCCTTTTACGAGCAGTACGTC. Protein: CASSRTGSFYEQYV.

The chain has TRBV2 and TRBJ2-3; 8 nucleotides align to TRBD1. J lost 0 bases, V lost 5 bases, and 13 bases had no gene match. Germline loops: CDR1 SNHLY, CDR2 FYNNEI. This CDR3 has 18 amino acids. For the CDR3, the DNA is TGTGCCAGCAGTAGACCGGGACAGGCTCCTACTAGCACAGATACGCAGTATTTT. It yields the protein CASSRPGQAPTSTDTQYF.

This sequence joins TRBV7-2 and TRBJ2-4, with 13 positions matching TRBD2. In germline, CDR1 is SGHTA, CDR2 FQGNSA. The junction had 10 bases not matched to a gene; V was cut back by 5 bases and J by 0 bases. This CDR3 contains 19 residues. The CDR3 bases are TGTGCCAGCAGCCGGACTAGCGGGGGACCTGATCTAGCCAAAAACATTCAGTACTTC. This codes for CASSRTSGGPDLAKNIQYF.

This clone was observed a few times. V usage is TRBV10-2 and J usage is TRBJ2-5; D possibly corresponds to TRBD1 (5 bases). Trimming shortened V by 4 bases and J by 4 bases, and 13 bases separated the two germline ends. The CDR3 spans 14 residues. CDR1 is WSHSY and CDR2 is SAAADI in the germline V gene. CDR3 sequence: CASSAGMAPETQYF. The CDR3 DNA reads TGCGCCAGCAGTGCAGGGATGGCCCCAGAGACCCAGTACTTC.

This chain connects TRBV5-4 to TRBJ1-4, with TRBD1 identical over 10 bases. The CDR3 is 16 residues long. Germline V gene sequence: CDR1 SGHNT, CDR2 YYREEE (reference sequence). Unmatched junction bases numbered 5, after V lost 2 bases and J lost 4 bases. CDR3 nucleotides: TGTGCCAGCAGCTTTACAGGGACAGGGGTTAATGAAAAACTGTTTTTT. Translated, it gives CASSFTGTGVNEKLFF.

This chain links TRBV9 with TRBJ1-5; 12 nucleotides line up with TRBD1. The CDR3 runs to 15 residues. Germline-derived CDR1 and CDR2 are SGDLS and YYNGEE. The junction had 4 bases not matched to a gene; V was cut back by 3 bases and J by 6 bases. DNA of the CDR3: TGTGCCAGCAGCGAGGGGACAGGGGGCTTTCAGCCCCAGCATTTT. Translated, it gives CASSEGTGGFQPQHF.

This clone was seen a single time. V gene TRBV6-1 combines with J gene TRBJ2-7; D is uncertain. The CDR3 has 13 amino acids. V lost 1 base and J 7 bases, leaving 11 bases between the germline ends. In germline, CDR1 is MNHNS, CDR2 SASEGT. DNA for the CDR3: TGTGCCAGCAGTGAAGGGGCCGCCCGGGAGCAGTACTTC. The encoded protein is CASSEGAAREQYF.

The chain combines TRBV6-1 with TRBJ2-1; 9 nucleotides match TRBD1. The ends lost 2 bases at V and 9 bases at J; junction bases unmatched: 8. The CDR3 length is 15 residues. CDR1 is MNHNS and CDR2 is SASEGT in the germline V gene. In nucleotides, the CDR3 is TGTGCCAGCAGTGAAATCCCGGGACAGGGTGGTGAGCAGTTCTTC. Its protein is CASSEIPGQGGEQFF.

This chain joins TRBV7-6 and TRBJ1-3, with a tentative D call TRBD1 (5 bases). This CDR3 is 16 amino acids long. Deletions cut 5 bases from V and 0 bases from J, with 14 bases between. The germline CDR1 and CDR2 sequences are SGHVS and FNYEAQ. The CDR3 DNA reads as TGTGCCAGCAGCCCGGACACGGAAACCTCTGGAAACACCATATATTTT. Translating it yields CASSPDTETSGNTIYF.

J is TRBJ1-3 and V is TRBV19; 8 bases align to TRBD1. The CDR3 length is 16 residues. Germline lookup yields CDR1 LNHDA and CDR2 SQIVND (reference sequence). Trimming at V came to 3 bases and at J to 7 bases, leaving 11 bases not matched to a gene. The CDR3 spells CASSMELRDRRNTIYF. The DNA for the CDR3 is TGTGCCAGTAGTATGGAATTACGGGACAGGAGGAACACCATATATTTT.

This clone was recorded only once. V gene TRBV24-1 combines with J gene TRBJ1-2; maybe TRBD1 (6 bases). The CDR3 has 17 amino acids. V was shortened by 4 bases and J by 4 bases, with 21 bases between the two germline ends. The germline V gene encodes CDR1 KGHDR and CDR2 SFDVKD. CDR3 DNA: TGTGCCACCAGTGACGGGCCCACCTACGAGGGGGTCTATGGCTACACCTTC. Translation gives CATSDGPTYEGVYGYTF.

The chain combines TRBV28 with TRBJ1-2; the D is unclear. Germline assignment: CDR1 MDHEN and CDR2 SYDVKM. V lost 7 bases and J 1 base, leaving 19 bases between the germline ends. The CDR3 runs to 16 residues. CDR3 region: CASNPRPGLNNYGYTF. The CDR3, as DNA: TGTGCCAGCAACCCCCGCCCCGGACTAAATAACTATGGCTACACCTTC.

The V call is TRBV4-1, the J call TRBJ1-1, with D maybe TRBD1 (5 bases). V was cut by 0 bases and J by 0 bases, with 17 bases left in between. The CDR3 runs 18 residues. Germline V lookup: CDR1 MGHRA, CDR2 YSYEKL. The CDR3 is CASSQELGRVGLNTEAFF. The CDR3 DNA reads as TGCGCCAGCAGCCAAGAATTGGGCAGGGTCGGACTGAACACTGAAGCTTTCTTT.

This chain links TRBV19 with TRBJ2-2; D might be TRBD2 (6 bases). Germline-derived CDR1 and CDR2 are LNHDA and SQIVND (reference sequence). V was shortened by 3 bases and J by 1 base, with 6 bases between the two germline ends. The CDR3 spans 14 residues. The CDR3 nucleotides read TGTGCCAGTAGTATGGGAGGGAACACCGGGGAGCTGTTTTTT. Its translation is CASSMGGNTGELFF. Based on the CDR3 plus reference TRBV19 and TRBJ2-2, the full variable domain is DGGITQSPKYLFRKEGQNVTLSCEQNLNHDAMYWYRQDPGQGLRLIYYSQIVNDFQKGDIAEGYSVSREKKESFPLTVTSAQKNPTAFYLCASSMGGNTGELFFGEGSRLTVL.